Listed below are T cell receptor beta chains from one sample, sequenced in a study of T cells in Graves' hyperthyroidism and ophthalmopathy. TCRdb re-called the multiplex PCR reads through MiXCR, storing one row per CDR3 protein. The sample lists around 800,000 distinct CDR3 sequences, 35% to 45% seen once, with about 8.9% in the top ten. Sample: blood. These receptors were collected from a man younger than 35 with Graves' hyperthyroidism. The CDR3 runs from the conserved cysteine through the conserved F or W. Fields, in order: V gene, J gene, clone size, D gene, CDR3 DNA, CDR3 protein. A D gene is named only where the DNA matches it firmly. The size of a clone is reported for some rows only, either as once, few or many, or as a class for expanded clones.

>TRBV25-1|TRBJ1-2|once|TRBD1
TGTGCCAGCAGTGAAGGTGGGACAGGAACCTATGGCTACACCTTC
CASSEGGTGTYGYTF
>TRBV19|TRBJ2-2|-|TRBD2
TGTGCCAGTAGTGCCCCGGCTAGCGGGAGGAAGAACACCGGGGAGCTGTTTTTT
CASSAPASGRKNTGELFF
>TRBV5-1|TRBJ1-1|-|-
TGCGCCAGCAGCTCGCGGAAGCCGAACACTGAAGCTTTCTTT
CASSSRKPNTEAFF
>TRBV12-3/TRBV12-4|TRBJ1-2|many|-
TGTGCCAGCAGTTCGGGGGGGGTTGGCTACACCTTC
CASSSGGVGYTF
>TRBV2|TRBJ1-6|few|-
TGTGCCAGCAGCCAAGAACGGGGGCTAAATTCACCCCTCCACTTT
CASSQERGLNSPLHF
>TRBV2|TRBJ2-7|many|-
TGTGCCAGCAGTGCACCGGGACAAACCGCCTACGAGCAGTACTTC
CASSAPGQTAYEQYF
>TRBV11-2|TRBJ2-7|few|TRBD1
TGTGCCAGCAGCAGGCCCGGACAGGGGAGCGACGAGCAGTACTTC
CASSRPGQGSDEQYF
>TRBV4-1|TRBJ2-7|-|-
TGCGCCAGCAGCCAAGCCAGGTCTTCCTACGAGCAGTACTTC
CASSQARSSYEQYF
>TRBV29-1|TRBJ2-3|-|-
TGCAGCGTTGGGAGGGGGCGATCAGATACGCAGTATTTT
CSVGRGRSDTQYF
>TRBV10-3|TRBJ1-2|-|TRBD1
TGTGCCAGCAGCGAGATTAAGGGACAGGGTAGTGGAGGCTACACCTTC
CASSEIKGQGSGGYTF
>TRBV29-1|TRBJ2-5|-|-
TGCAGCTTGCTAGCGATTCAAGAGACCCAGTACTTC
CSLLAIQETQYF
>TRBV12-3/TRBV12-4|TRBJ1-1|many|-
TGTGCCAGCAGTTCGTTTAGGCCCGCTGAAGCTTTCTTT
CASSSFRPAEAFF
>TRBV5-1|TRBJ2-6|-|-
TGCGCCAGCAGCTTGTACCCTTACAGGGCAGATGGGGCCAACGTCCTGACTTTC
CASSLYPYRADGANVLTF
>TRBV10-3|TRBJ2-7|many|-
TGTGCCATCAGTGAGGTCACCGTCTCCTACGAGCAGTACTTC
CAISEVTVSYEQYF
>TRBV15|TRBJ1-4|many|TRBD1
TGTGCGACTCGAGGACAGGGACGCGAAAAACTGTTTTTT
CATRGQGREKLFF
>TRBV29-1|TRBJ2-7|-|TRBD2
TGCAGCGTTGTCCTAGCGGGGACTAATGGCTACGAGCAGTACTTC
CSVVLAGTNGYEQYF
>TRBV29-1|TRBJ2-5|many|TRBD1
TGCAGCGTTGAAGAGGACAGGTTCCAAGAGACCCAGTACTTC
CSVEEDRFQETQYF
>TRBV20-1|TRBJ2-5|many|TRBD2
TGCAGTGCTACTGTCTCTAGCGGGAGCGGATGGGAGACCCAGTACTTC
CSATVSSGSGWETQYF
>TRBV20-1|TRBJ2-7|many|-
TGCAGTGCTAGTCGTCACGTCGGGGCCTCTGGGTACGAGCAGTACTTC
CSASRHVGASGYEQYF
>TRBV9|TRBJ2-7|once|TRBD2
TGTGCCAGCAGCGCCGGGACTAGTCTCGGCGAGCAGTACTTC
CASSAGTSLGEQYF
>TRBV29-1|TRBJ2-1|-|-
TGCAGCGTGAGACCCGCCGATGAGCAGTTCTTC
CSVRPADEQFF
>TRBV19|TRBJ1-1|few|-
TGTGCCAGTACCGTGGGTGGAACTGAAGCTTTCTTT
CASTVGGTEAFF
>TRBV4-1|TRBJ1-1|-|-
TGCGCCAGCAGCCTCGGAGGCCGGGGGTTTGACACTGAAGCTTTCTTT
CASSLGGRGFDTEAFF
>TRBV20-1|TRBJ1-4|many|-
TGCAGTGCTAGAGGTGGCGTAGGAGCGGGTGAAAAACTGTTTTTT
CSARGGVGAGEKLFF
>TRBV7-2|TRBJ2-7|-|-
TGTGCCAGCAGCTCTCCCCCAGGGATTGAGCAGTACTTC
CASSSPPGIEQYF
>TRBV10-3|TRBJ2-7|-|-
TGTGCCAGCAGGGAACAGGGAACCTACGAGCAGTACTTC
CASREQGTYEQYF
>TRBV2|TRBJ2-7|-|-
TGTGCCAGCAGTGAACCACAGCGCCCCTACGAGCAGTACTTC
CASSEPQRPYEQYF
>TRBV7-2|TRBJ2-6|-|-
TGTGCCAGCAGCCGACCGGGAGCTGGGGCCAACGTCCTGACTTTC
CASSRPGAGANVLTF
>TRBV24-1|TRBJ2-7|many|TRBD2
TGTGCCACCAGTGATGGGACTAGCGGGAGTGGTGAGCAGTACTTC
CATSDGTSGSGEQYF
>TRBV29-1|TRBJ2-7|many|-
TGCAGCGTTCACAGGCCCGAGAAGGACGAGCAGTACTTC
CSVHRPEKDEQYF
>TRBV10-3|TRBJ1-4|-|-
TGTGCCAGCAGAAGGGCCGGGGGAAAGGAAAAACTGTTTTTT
CASRRAGGKEKLFF
>TRBV2|TRBJ2-7|many|TRBD1
TGTGCCAGCAGCCCGAGGACAGGGGGATACGAGCAGTACTTC
CASSPRTGGYEQYF
>TRBV19|TRBJ2-7|-|-
TGTGCCAGTAGTATGGGAACACAGGGCTACGAGCAGTACTTC
CASSMGTQGYEQYF
>TRBV5-1|TRBJ2-7|-|-
TGCGCCAGCAGCTTGGCTCTTTTAGACGAGCAGTACTTC
CASSLALLDEQYF
>TRBV20-1|TRBJ1-3|-|-
TGCAGTGCTAGAGATGGGGAAATAGGAAACACCATATATTTT
CSARDGEIGNTIYF
>TRBV5-1|TRBJ1-1|few|-
TGCGCCAGCAGCTTGGTTGCACACACTGAAGCTTTCTTT
CASSLVAHTEAFF
>TRBV5-6|TRBJ2-7|few|TRBD2
TGTGCCAGCAGCCCTGGGATAGCGGGAGCGCTCTCCTACGAGCAGTACTTC
CASSPGIAGALSYEQYF
>TRBV6-5|TRBJ1-4|-|-
TGTGCCAGCAGTTTCCGCTTGGGGGTTAATGAAAAACTGTTTTTT
CASSFRLGVNEKLFF
>TRBV20-1|TRBJ1-1|few|-
TGCAGTGCTAGAGAAGGACAGATTACTGAAGCTTTCTTT
CSAREGQITEAFF